A single TCR beta chain is shown here with its context. This sample is drawn from a study of radiotherapy plus CTLA-4 blockade in lung cancer. V shed 6 bases and J shed 2 bases, with 14 bases lying between them. CDR3 size: 14 residues. Germline CDR1 KGHSH, CDR2 LQKENI. Profiled with immunoSEQ multiplex PCR; TCRdb holds only in-frame clones, not every one. The table lists some 45,000 clones, 70% to 80% of them singletons. The source of this sequence is a human donor with non-small cell lung cancer who had stable disease on radiotherapy plus ipilimumab. The chain recombines TRBV18 with TRBJ2-7; D gene uncertain. The source was peripheral blood, collected from a patient treated with radiotherapy plus ipilimumab. CDR3 bases: TGTGCCAGCTCCACGGTGGAGATACCCTACGAGCAGTACTTC. It encodes CASSTVEIPYEQYF.